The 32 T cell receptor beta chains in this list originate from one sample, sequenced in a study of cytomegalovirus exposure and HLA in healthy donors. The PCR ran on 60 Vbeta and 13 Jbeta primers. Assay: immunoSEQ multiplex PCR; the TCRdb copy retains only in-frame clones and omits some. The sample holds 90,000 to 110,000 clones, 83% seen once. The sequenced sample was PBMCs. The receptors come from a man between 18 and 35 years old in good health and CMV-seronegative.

The CDR3 here is CASIPDRLGYTF. CDR3 in DNA: TGCGCCAGCATCCCGGACAGGCTTGGCTACACCTTC. V gene TRBV23-1 combines with J gene TRBJ1-2; 7 bases fit TRBD1. TRBV23-1 falls under the ORF class, with uncertain function. The CDR3 consists of 12 residues. J was trimmed by 7 bases and V by 7 bases; bases with no gene match: 6.

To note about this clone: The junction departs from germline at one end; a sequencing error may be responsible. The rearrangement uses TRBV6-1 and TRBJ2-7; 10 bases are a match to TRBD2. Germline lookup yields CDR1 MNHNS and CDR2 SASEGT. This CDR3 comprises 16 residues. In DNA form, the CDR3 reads TGTGCCATCAGTGAGTCGGGCAGCGGGAGGGCCCACGAGCAGTACTTC. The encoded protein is CAISESGSGRAHEQYF.

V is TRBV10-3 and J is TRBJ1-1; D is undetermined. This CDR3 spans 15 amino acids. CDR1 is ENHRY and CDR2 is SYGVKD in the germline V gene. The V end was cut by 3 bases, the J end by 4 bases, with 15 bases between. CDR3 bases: TGTGCCATCAGTGACCCGGCGGGGAGTGGCACTGAAGCTTTCTTT. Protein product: CAISDPAGSGTEAFF.

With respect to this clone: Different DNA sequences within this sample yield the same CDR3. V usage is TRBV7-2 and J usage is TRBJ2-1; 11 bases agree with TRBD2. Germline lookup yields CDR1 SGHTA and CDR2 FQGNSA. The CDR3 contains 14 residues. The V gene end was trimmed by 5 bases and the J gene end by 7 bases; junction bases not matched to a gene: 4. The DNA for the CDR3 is TGTGCCAGCAGCCCCAGGACTAGCGGGAATGAGCAGTTCTTC. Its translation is CASSPRTSGNEQFF.

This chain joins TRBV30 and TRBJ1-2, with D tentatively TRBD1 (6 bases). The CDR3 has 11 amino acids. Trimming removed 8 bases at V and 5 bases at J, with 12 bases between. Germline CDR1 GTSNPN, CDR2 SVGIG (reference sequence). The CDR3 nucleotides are TGTGCCGGGATACAGGGTTATGGCTACACCTTC. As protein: CAGIQGYGYTF. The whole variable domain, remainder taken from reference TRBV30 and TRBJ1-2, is SQTIHQWPATLVQPVGSPLSLECTVEGTSNPNLYWYRQAAGRGLQLLFYSVGIGQISSEVPQNLSASRPQDRQFILSSKKLLLSDSGFYLCAGIQGYGYTFGSGTRLTVV.

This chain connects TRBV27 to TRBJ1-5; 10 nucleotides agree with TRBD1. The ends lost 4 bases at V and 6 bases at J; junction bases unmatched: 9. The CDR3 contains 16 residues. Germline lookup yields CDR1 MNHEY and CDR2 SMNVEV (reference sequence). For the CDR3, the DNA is TGTGCCAGCAGTTCCCAACCGACAGGGGGCATTCAGCCCCAGCATTTT. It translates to CASSSQPTGGIQPQHF.

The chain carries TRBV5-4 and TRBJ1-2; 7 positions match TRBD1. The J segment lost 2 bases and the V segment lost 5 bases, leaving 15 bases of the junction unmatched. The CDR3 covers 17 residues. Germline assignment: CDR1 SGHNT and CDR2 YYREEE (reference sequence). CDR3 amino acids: CASRRWQGPRGNYGYTF. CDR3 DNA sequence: TGTGCCAGCAGGAGGTGGCAGGGTCCCAGGGGGAACTATGGCTACACCTTC. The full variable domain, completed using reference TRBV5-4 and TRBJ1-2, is ETGVTQSPTHLIKTRGQQVTLRCSSQSGHNTVSWYQQALGQGPQFIFQYYREEENGRGNFPPRFSGLQFPNYSSELNVNALELDDSALYLCASRRWQGPRGNYGYTFGSGTRLTVV.

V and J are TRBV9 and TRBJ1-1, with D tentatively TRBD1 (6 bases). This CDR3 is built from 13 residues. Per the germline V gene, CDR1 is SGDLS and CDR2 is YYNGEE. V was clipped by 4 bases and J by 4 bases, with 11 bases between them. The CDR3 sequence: CASSLTGSTEAFF. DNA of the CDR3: TGTGCCAGCAGCTTAACAGGGAGCACTGAAGCTTTCTTT. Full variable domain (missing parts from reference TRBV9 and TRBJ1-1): DSGVTQTPKHLITATGQRVTLRCSPRSGDLSVYWYQQSLDQGLQFLIQYYNGEERAKGNILERFSAQQFPDLHSELNLSSLELGDSALYFCASSLTGSTEAFFGQGTRLTVV.

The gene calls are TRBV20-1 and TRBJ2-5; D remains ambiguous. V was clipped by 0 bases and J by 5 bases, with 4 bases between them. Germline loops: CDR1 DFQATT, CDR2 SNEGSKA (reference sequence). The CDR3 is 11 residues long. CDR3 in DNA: TGCAGTGCTAGAGAGCAGGAGACCCAGTACTTC. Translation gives CSAREQETQYF.

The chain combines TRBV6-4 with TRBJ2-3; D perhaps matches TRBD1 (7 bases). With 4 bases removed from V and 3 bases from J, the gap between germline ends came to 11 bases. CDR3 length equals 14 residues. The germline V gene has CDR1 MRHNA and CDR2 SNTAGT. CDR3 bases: TGTGCCAGCAGTGGACAGGGAGGTACAGATACGCAGTATTTT. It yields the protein CASSGQGGTDTQYF.

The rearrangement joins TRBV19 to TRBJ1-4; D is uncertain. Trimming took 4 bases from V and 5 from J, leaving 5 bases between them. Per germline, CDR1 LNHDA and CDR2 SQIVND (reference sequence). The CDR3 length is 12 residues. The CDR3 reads CASSNLNEKLFF. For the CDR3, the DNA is TGTGCCAGTAGTAATCTAAATGAAAAACTGTTTTTT.

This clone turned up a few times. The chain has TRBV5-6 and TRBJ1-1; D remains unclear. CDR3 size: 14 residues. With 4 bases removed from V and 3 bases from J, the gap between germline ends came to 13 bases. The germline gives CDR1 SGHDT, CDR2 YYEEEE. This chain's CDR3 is CASSQRDLYTEAFF. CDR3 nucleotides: TGTGCCAGCAGCCAGCGAGATCTATACACTGAAGCTTTCTTT.

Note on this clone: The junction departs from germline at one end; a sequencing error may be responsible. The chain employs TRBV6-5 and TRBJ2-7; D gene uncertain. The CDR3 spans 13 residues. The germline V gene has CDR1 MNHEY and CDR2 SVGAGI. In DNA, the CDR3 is TGTGCCACCACCGCCCATATCTCCTACGGGCAGTACTTC. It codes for CATTAHISYGQYF.

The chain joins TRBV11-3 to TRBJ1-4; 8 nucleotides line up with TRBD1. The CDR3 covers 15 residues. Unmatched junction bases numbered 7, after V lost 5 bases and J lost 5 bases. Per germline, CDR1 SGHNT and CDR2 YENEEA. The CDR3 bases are TGTGCCAGCAGCCCCGACAGGGGAGGAAATGAAAAACTGTTTTTT. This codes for CASSPDRGGNEKLFF. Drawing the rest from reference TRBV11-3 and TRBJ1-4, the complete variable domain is EAGVVQSPRYKIIEKKQPVAFWCNPISGHNTLYWYLQNLGQGPELLIRYENEEAVDDSQLPKDRFSAERLKGVDSTLKIQPAELGDSAVYLCASSPDRGGNEKLFFGSGTQLSVL.

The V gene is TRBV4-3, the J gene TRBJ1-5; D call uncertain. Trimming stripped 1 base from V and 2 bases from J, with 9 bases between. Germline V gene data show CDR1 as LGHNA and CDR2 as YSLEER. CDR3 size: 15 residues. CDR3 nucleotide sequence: TGCGCCAGCAGCCAAGGGAGGGTAGGCAATCAGCCCCAGCATTTT. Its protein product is CASSQGRVGNQPQHF.

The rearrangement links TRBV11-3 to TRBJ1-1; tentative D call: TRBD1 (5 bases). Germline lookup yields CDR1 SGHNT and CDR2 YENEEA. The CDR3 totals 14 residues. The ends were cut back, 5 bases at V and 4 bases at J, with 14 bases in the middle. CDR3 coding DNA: TGTGCCAGCAGCCGTTCGGGGGATAGCACTGAAGCTTTCTTT. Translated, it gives CASSRSGDSTEAFF.

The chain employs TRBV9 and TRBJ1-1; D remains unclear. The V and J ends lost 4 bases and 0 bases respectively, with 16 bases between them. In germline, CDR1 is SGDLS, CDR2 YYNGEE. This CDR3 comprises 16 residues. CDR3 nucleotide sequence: TGTGCCAGCAGCTTTATTCCCCCAGACATGAACACTGAAGCTTTCTTT. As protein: CASSFIPPDMNTEAFF.

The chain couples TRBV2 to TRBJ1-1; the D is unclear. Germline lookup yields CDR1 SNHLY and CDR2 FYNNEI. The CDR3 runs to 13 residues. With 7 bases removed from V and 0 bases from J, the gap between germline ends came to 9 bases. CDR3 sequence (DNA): TGTGCCAGCATGGCGGAGCTGAACACTGAAGCTTTCTTT. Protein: CASMAELNTEAFF.

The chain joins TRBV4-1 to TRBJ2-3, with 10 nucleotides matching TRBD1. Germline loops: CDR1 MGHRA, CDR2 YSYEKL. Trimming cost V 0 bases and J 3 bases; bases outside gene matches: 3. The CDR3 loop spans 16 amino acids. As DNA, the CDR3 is TGCGCCAGCAGCCAAGATATGGGACAGGGGACAGATACGCAGTATTTT. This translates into CASSQDMGQGTDTQYF.

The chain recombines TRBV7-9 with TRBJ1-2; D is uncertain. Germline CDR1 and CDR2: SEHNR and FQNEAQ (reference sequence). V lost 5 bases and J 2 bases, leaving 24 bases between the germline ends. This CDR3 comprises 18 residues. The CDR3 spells CASSDAPSAGDINYGYTF. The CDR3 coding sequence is TGTGCCAGCAGCGACGCCCCGTCGGCAGGTGATATAAACTATGGCTACACCTTC.

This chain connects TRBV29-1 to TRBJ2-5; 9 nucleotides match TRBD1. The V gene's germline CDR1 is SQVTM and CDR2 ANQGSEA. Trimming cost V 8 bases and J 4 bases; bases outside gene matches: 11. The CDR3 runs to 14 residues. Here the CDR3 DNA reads TGCAGCATGACAGGGGGTAGTGGGAGAGAGACCCAGTACTTC. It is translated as CSMTGGSGRETQYF.

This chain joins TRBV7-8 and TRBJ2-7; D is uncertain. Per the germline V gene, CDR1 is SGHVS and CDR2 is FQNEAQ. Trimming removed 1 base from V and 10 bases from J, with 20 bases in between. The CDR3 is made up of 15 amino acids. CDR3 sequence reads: CASSLVDTATFHQYF. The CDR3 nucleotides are TGTGCCAGCAGCTTAGTTGACACCGCTACTTTTCATCAGTACTTC.

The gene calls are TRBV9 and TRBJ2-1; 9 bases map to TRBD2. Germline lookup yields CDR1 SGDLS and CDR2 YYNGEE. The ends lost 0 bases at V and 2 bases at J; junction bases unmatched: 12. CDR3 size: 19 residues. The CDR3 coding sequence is TGTGCCAGCAGCGTAGGGGCCCGGCTGGGACTAGCCACCTACAATGAGCAGTTCTTC. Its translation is CASSVGARLGLATYNEQFF.

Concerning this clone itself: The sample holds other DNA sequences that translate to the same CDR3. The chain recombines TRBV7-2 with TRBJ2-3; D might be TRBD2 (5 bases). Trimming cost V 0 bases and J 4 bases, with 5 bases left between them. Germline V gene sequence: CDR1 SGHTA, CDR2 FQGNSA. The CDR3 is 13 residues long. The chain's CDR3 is CASSLARADTQYF. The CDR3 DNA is TGTGCCAGCAGCTTAGCGAGGGCAGATACGCAGTATTTT.

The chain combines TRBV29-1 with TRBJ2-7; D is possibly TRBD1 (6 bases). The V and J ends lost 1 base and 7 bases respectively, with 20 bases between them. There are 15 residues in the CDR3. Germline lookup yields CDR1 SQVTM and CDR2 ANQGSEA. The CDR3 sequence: CSVEVGQTGRGEQYF. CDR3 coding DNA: TGCAGCGTTGAAGTTGGCCAGACAGGCCGAGGGGAGCAGTACTTC.

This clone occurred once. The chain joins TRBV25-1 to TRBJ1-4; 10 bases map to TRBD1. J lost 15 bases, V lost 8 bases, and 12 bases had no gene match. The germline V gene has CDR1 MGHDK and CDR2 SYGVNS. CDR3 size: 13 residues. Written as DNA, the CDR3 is TGTGCCAGCGGGGGGACAGGGGATATCTTAATGTTTTTT. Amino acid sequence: CASGGTGDILMFF.

The CDR3 spells CAWSHRSTDTQYF. As DNA, the CDR3 is TGTGCCTGGAGTCATAGAAGCACAGATACGCAGTATTTT. The chain carries TRBV30 and TRBJ2-3; D uncertain. This CDR3 is built from 13 residues. Germline loops: CDR1 GTSNPN, CDR2 SVGIG (reference sequence). Trimming removed 2 bases from V and 0 bases from J, with 6 bases in between.

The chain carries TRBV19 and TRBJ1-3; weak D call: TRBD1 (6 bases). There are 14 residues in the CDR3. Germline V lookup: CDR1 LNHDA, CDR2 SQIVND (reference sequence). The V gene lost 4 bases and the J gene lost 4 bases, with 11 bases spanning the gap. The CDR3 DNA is TGTGCCAGTAGTACCGGACAGACCGGAAACACCATATATTTT. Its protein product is CASSTGQTGNTIYF. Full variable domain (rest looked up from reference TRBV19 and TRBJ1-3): DGGITQSPKYLFRKEGQNVTLSCEQNLNHDAMYWYRQDPGQGLRLIYYSQIVNDFQKGDIAEGYSVSREKKESFPLTVTSAQKNPTAFYLCASSTGQTGNTIYFGEGSWLTVV.

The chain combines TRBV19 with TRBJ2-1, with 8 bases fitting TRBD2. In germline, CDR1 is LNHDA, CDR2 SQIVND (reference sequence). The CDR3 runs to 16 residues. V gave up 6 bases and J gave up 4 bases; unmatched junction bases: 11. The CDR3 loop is CASSPFAGGGYNEQFF. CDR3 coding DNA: TGTGCCAGTAGCCCCTTTGCGGGAGGAGGGTACAATGAGCAGTTCTTC.

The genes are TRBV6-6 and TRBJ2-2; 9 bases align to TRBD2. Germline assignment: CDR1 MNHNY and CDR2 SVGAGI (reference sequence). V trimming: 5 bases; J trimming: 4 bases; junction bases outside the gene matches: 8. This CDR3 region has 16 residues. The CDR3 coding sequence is TGTGCCAGCAGTGGAATAGCGGGAGAGTTCACCGGGGAGCTGTTTTTT. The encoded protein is CASSGIAGEFTGELFF.

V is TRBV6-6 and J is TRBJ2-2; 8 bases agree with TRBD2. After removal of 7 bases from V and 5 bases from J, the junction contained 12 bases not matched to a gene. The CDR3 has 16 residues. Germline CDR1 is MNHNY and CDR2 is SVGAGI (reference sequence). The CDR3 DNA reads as TGTGCCAGCACCACTAGCGGCAGCCCGGGGACCGGGGAGCTGTTTTTT. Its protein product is CASTTSGSPGTGELFF.

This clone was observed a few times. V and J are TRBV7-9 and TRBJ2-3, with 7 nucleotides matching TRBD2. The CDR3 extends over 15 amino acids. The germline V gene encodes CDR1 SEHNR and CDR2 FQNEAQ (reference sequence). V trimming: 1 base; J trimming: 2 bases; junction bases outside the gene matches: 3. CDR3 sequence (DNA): TGTGCCAGCAGCTTAGGGGGGGGGACCACAGATACGCAGTATTTT. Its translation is CASSLGGGTTDTQYF.